This entry concerns a single T cell receptor (beta chain). This entry comes from a study of blood T cell repertoires in COVID-19. Study background: The samples span acute and convalescent COVID-19 from the United States, Italy and Spain.

Sequencing was performed with immunoSEQ multiplex PCR; in TCRdb, only in-frame clones are kept and a portion is missing. This sample carries roughly 200,000 clones, approximately 80% of them seen once, and the ten largest clones take roughly a tenth. The CDR3 spans 14 residues. Germline V gene data show CDR1 as SGHTA and CDR2 as FQGTGA. The V gene lost 2 bases and the J gene lost 2 bases, with 9 bases spanning the gap. This sequence originates from a woman of 80 years or more with COVID-19, enrolled during active disease. Specimen: peripheral blood. The V and J genes are TRBV7-3 and TRBJ1-1; D uncertain. The CDR3 protein is CASSLLPSNTEAFF. The CDR3 nucleotides are TGTGCCAGCAGCTTATTGCCGAGTAACACTGAAGCTTTCTTT.